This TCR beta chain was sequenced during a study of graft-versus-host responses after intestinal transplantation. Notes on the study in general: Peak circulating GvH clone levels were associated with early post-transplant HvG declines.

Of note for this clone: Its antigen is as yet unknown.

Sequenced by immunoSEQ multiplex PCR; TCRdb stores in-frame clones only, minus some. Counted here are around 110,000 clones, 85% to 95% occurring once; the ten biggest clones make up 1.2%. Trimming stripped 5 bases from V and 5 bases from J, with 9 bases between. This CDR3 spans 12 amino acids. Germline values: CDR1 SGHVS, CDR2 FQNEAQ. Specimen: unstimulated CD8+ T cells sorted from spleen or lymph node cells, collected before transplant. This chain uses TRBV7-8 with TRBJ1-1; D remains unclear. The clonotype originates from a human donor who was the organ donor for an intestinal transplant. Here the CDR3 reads CASSERGTEAFF. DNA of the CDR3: TGTGCCAGCAGCGAGCGGGGAACTGAAGCTTTCTTT.